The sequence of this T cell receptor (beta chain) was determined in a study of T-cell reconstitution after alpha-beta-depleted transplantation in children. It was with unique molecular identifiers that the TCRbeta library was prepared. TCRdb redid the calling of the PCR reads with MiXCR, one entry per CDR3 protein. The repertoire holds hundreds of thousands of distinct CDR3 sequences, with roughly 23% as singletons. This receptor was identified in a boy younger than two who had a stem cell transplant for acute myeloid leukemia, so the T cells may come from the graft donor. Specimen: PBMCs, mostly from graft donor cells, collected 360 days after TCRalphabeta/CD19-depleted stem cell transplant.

The CDR3 DNA is TGTGCCAGCAGTCCCTATGACTCTGCCGGGGAGCTGTTTTTT. Its translation is CASSPYDSAGELFF. The V call is TRBV6-5, the J call TRBJ2-2; D is unclear. Germline V gene sequence: CDR1 MNHEY, CDR2 SVGAGI. V was pared by 5 bases and J by 6 bases, with 13 bases between. This CDR3 is 14 amino acids long.